This TCR beta chain was sequenced for a study of shared clonotypes between healthy human individuals. In its sample, this clone was seen once. This sample also contains other DNA sequences that code for the same CDR3. Repertoires were generated with immunoSEQ multiplex PCR, while TCRdb's copy carries only in-frame clones and drops some. The sample lists millions of clones, 85% to 95% occurring once. Trimming removed 3 bases from V and 0 bases from J, with 6 bases in between. The CDR3 totals 14 residues. Germline-derived CDR1 and CDR2 are LNHDA and SQIVND (reference sequence). The receptor's source is a man younger than 35 in good health. The sample consisted of naive CD4+ T cells sorted from blood. Subset specified: CD45RA+ positively selected. The genes are TRBV19 and TRBJ1-5; D remains unclear. CDR3 protein: CASSIAGSNQPQHF. Written as DNA, the CDR3 is TGTGCCAGTAGTATCGCGGGTAGCAATCAGCCCCAGCATTTT.